This note documents a single T cell receptor beta chain sequence. When the RNA was reverse transcribed, random hexamers were used with an input of 0.5 to 1 ug. The TCR beta CDR3 was amplified by immunoSEQ multiplex PCR across 54 Vbeta, 13 Jbeta. TCRdb ran MiXCR on the immunoSEQ multiplex PCR reads and lists one entry per CDR3 protein. The table records approximately 94,000 distinct CDR3 sequences, 95% of them present only once. J gave up 0 bases and V 1 base, and 9 bases lay outside the gene matches. CDR3 length equals 18 residues. In germline, CDR1 is MGHRA, CDR2 YSYEKL. The sample originates from a study of CD8 T cells in Susac syndrome.

Sequenced: CD8+ T cells from PBMCs. This chain joins TRBV4-1 and TRBJ2-1; TRBD1 matches 7 bases. The TCR comes from a human donor with Susac syndrome. This CDR3 is CASSQGVFRDSSYNEQFF. The CDR3 region has the DNA TGCGCCAGCAGCCAAGGGGTTTTCCGGGACAGCTCCTACAATGAGCAGTTCTTC.